This T cell receptor beta chain was obtained from a study of regulatory T cells in long-lasting Graves disease. For TCR beta, libraries came from iRepertoire HTBI primers and Arm-PCR of CDR3 regions. MiXCR, run by TCRdb on the multiplex PCR reads, gives a single entry per CDR3 protein. Among about 470,000 distinct CDR3 sequences, under 15% were seen once, and the ten largest hold around 15%. Germline lookup yields CDR1 MGHRA and CDR2 YSYEKL. The V and J ends lost 8 bases and 0 bases respectively, with 14 bases between them. The CDR3 totals 15 residues. As to time point: newly diagnosed GD, antithyroid drugs for less than 3 months. Generation of the TCR library employed RNA extracted from PBMCs. Patients came from an endocrinology department in Xi'an, China. This sample also appeared in a second study, on T cells in Graves' hyperthyroidism and ophthalmopathy. This second study notes: During a first-round RT-PCR of the TCR CDR3, the HTBI primer set was used.

This TCR came from a woman in her 30s with Graves disease. The sample here was peripheral blood mononuclear cells (PBMCs), taken at new diagnosis, from a patient treated with antithyroid drugs. The chain combines TRBV4-1 with TRBJ1-3; no clear D gene. The CDR3 loop reads CASAKAESSGNTIYF. The CDR3, as DNA: TGCGCCAGCGCAAAGGCGGAAAGCTCTGGAAACACCATATATTTT.